This passage covers 31 T cell receptor beta chains from one sample sequenced in a study of monozygotic twins with inflammatory bowel disease. From the 5' RACE reads, TCRdb lists one entry per CDR3 protein and no DNA. The sample has some 100,000 distinct CDR3 sequences; the top ten hold 12%. Specimen: blood. The source is a human donor with ulcerative colitis or Crohn's disease, or a healthy co-twin of an affected twin (not recorded which).

This chain joins TRBV12-3 or TRBV12-4 and TRBJ2-1. The CDR3 covers 15 residues. The CDR3 loop is CASSLSDVRNNEQFF.

The chain's CDR3 is CASSLSDRVHEQFF. V is TRBV18 and J is TRBJ2-1; the TCRdb D gene call, TRBD1, has no DNA to confirm it. This CDR3 is 14 amino acids long. Germline-derived CDR1 and CDR2 are KGHSH and LQKENI. Using reference TRBV18 and TRBJ2-1 for the parts outside the CDR3, the full variable domain is NAGVMQNPRHLVRRRGQEARLRCSPMKGHSHVYWYRQLPEEGLKFMVYLQKENIIDESGMPKERFSAEFPKEGPSILRIQQVVRGDSAAYFCASSLSDRVHEQFFGPGTRLTVL.

The chain employs TRBV5-1 and TRBJ1-5; TCRdb returns TRBD1, unconfirmable since there is no DNA. This CDR3 contains 16 residues. The V gene's germline CDR1 is SGHRS and CDR2 YFSETQ. The CDR3 loop is CASSLTGGVGNQPQHF.

The chain recombines TRBV28 with TRBJ2-3; the D gene TCRdb calls, TRBD1, cannot be checked with no DNA. The CDR3 is 15 amino acids. CDR1 MDHEN and CDR2 SYDVKM come from the germline V gene. The CDR3 loop is CASSSPGTGTDTQYF.

This rearrangement joins TRBV4-2 to TRBJ2-1; TCRdb reports TRBD2, a call that lacks DNA to check it against. From germline, CDR1 is LGHNA and CDR2 YNFKEQ. This CDR3 comprises 18 residues. The CDR3 loop reads CASSQAPYGGPTYNEQFF.

The gene calls are TRBV20-1 and TRBJ2-3; TCRdb indicates TRBD1, and absent DNA this call remains unverified. Germline CDR1 is DFQATT and CDR2 is SNEGSKA (reference sequence). The CDR3 sequence is 11 residues long. CDR3 residues: CSAPVGDTQYF.

The chain combines TRBV7-8 with TRBJ2-5; there is no DNA to check the TCRdb D call of TRBD1. The germline V gene encodes CDR1 SGHVS and CDR2 FQNEAQ. The CDR3 spans 12 residues. The CDR3 sequence: CASSPLGHRKYF. Supplemented by reference TRBV7-8 and TRBJ2-5, the full variable domain reads GAGVSQSPRYKVAKRGQDVALRCDPISGHVSLFWYQQALGQGPEFLTYFQNEAQLDKSGLPSDRFFAERPEGSVSTLKIQRTQQEDSAVYLCASSPLGHRKYFGPGTRLLVL.

The V and J genes are TRBV27 and TRBJ2-1; TCRdb's D call of TRBD1 is untestable without DNA. This CDR3 is 11 amino acids long. Germline assignment: CDR1 MNHEY and CDR2 SMNVEV (reference sequence). This CDR3 is CASSSPDEQFF.

This chain uses TRBV19 with TRBJ1-5; without DNA, the TCRdb call of TRBD1 cannot be checked. The CDR3 has 14 amino acids. Germline lookup yields CDR1 LNHDA and CDR2 SQIVND (reference sequence). The chain's CDR3 is CASSTTGDEQPQHF. The entire variable domain, with the rest obtained from reference TRBV19 and TRBJ1-5, is as follows: DGGITQSPKYLFRKEGQNVTLSCEQNLNHDAMYWYRQDPGQGLRLIYYSQIVNDFQKGDIAEGYSVSREKKESFPLTVTSAQKNPTAFYLCASSTTGDEQPQHFGDGTRLSIL.

V is TRBV3-1 and J is TRBJ1-3; TCRdb's D call of TRBD1 is untestable without DNA. The germline CDR1 and CDR2 sequences are LGHDT and YNNKEL (reference sequence). The CDR3 loop spans 18 amino acids. The CDR3 is CASSQRLDRASSGNTIYF. The full variable domain, its missing parts supplied by reference TRBV3-1 and TRBJ1-3, is DTAVSQTPKYLVTQMGNDKSIKCEQNLGHDTMYWYKQDSKKFLKIMFSYNNKELIINETVPNRFSPKSPDKAHLNLHINSLELGDSAVYFCASSQRLDRASSGNTIYFGEGSWLTVV.

The chain is built from TRBV2 and TRBJ2-2; lacking DNA, the TRBD1 call made by TCRdb goes unchecked. The CDR3 totals 14 residues. The germline V gene encodes CDR1 SNHLY and CDR2 FYNNEI. CDR3: CASKGQGRTGELFF.

The chain employs TRBV12-3 or TRBV12-4 and TRBJ2-1; as DNA is missing, the TRBD2 call by TCRdb cannot be tested. The CDR3 consists of 16 residues. This CDR3 reads CASSLAGGSVHNEQFF.

The chain couples TRBV2 to TRBJ2-2. Germline V CDR1 and CDR2: SNHLY, FYNNEI. This CDR3 is 14 amino acids long. Here the CDR3 reads CASRGRSNTGELFF.

The chain recombines TRBV11-2 with TRBJ2-1; TCRdb selects TRBD1, and the lack of DNA leaves this call unchecked. Looked up from germline, CDR1 is SGHAT and CDR2 is FQNNGV. The CDR3 loop spans 14 amino acids. CDR3 amino acids: CASSQGALYNEQFF.

The chain recombines TRBV3-1 with TRBJ1-2; the D call from TCRdb, TRBD1, cannot be confirmed without DNA. Germline CDR1 reads LGHDT; CDR2 reads YNNKEL (reference sequence). The CDR3 is 14 residues long. This chain's CDR3 is CASSQDRGLYGYTF.

J is TRBJ2-5 and V is TRBV20-1; TCRdb's assignment of TRBD2 cannot be checked, as there is no DNA. The CDR3 loop spans 15 amino acids. From germline, CDR1 is DFQATT and CDR2 SNEGSKA (reference sequence). The CDR3 loop reads CSANLVTSGQETQYF.

The J gene is TRBJ2-2, the V gene TRBV9; the D call from TCRdb, TRBD2, cannot be confirmed without DNA. Germline V gene lookup returns CDR1 SGDLS and CDR2 YYNGEE. The CDR3 runs 18 residues. CDR3 in amino acids: CASSLGNTGGSNTGELFF.

The V call is TRBV5-1, the J call TRBJ1-1; TCRdb gives TRBD1 as the D gene, but with no DNA this cannot be confirmed. The CDR3 runs to 14 residues. Germline V lookup: CDR1 SGHRS, CDR2 YFSETQ. CDR3 residues: CASSLYQGNTEAFF.

V is TRBV6-6 and J is TRBJ1-5; with no DNA, the TCRdb D assignment of TRBD1 cannot be verified. The CDR3 spans 13 residues. CDR1 and CDR2 from the germline V gene are MNHNY and SVGAGI (reference sequence). The CDR3 reads CASSLDTYQPQHF.

The rearrangement joins TRBV3-1 to TRBJ2-1; TCRdb names TRBD1, which stays unverified in the absence of DNA. The germline gives CDR1 LGHDT, CDR2 YNNKEL (reference sequence). The CDR3 contains 12 residues. The CDR3 loop reads CATSLGVDEQFF.

The chain links TRBV20-1 to TRBJ1-5; the D call from TCRdb, TRBD1, cannot be confirmed without DNA. The CDR3 is made up of 12 amino acids. Germline V CDR1 and CDR2: DFQATT, SNEGSKA (reference sequence). This CDR3 reads CSATGGNQPQHF.

The J gene is TRBJ2-7, the V gene TRBV6-1. This CDR3 is 11 amino acids long. CDR1 is MNHNS and CDR2 is SASEGT in the germline V gene. The chain's CDR3 is CASVNSYEQYF.

The chain employs TRBV28 and TRBJ2-5; TCRdb indicates TRBD1, and absent DNA this call remains unverified. The CDR3 is 12 amino acids. The germline CDR1 and CDR2 sequences are MDHEN and SYDVKM. This CDR3 reads CASMRPSTTQYF.

V gene TRBV27 combines with J gene TRBJ2-1; no DNA is available, so the TRBD2 call from TCRdb remains unchecked. The CDR3 runs 19 residues. Per germline, CDR1 MNHEY and CDR2 SMNVEV (reference sequence). The CDR3 loop is CASSLSTSGGTSSYNEQFF.

The chain employs TRBV11-1 and TRBJ1-1; TCRdb reports TRBD1, a call that lacks DNA to check it against. CDR1 is SGHAT and CDR2 is FQDESV in the germline V gene (reference sequence). The CDR3 consists of 18 residues. The CDR3 spells CASSYTFGGHVSDTEAFF.

The V call is TRBV10-3, the J call TRBJ2-2; the TCRdb D gene call, TRBD2, has no DNA to confirm it. The germline V gene encodes CDR1 ENHRY and CDR2 SYGVKD. This CDR3 is built from 14 residues. CDR3 in amino acids: CAIMGQEGTGELFF.

This CDR3 is CASSSRQGAGNTIYF. This rearrangement joins TRBV7-9 to TRBJ1-3; no DNA is available, so the TRBD1 call from TCRdb remains unchecked. The CDR3 sequence is 15 residues long. In germline, CDR1 is SEHNR, CDR2 FQNEAQ (reference sequence).

CDR3 protein: CASSPKAGGNQPQHF. V and J are TRBV12-3 or TRBV12-4 and TRBJ1-5. There are 15 residues in the CDR3.

The chain has TRBV5-1 and TRBJ2-5. The CDR3 is made up of 18 amino acids. CDR1 is SGHRS and CDR2 is YFSETQ in the germline V gene. The CDR3 spells CASSSPRAILGLKETQYF.

The rearrangement links TRBV20-1 to TRBJ2-7; the D call of TRBD1 rests on TCRdb alone, since no DNA is present to check it. The CDR3 spans 14 residues. Per the germline V gene, CDR1 is DFQATT and CDR2 is SNEGSKA (reference sequence). The CDR3 spells CSAPPPGPIYEQYF.

The chain uses TRBV28 and TRBJ2-5; TCRdb gives TRBD1 as the D gene, but with no DNA this cannot be confirmed. This CDR3 is 16 amino acids long. CDR1 is MDHEN, CDR2 SYDVKM, per germline. The CDR3 region is CASSLDETEGEETQYF.